This TCR beta chain was captured by sequencing in a study of tumor-infiltrating lymphocytes in oesophageal squamous cell carcinoma. TCRdb fed the PCR reads into MiXCR, producing one record per CDR3 protein. The sample carries more than 15,000 distinct CDR3 sequences, just under 40% recorded once. The CDR3 has 17 amino acids. Germline V gene lookup returns CDR1 DFQATT and CDR2 SNEGSKA (reference sequence). V was shortened by 2 bases and J by 4 bases, with 21 bases between the two germline ends. This clonotype showed up just once. Sequencing used esophageal tumor tissue. This receptor was identified in a male donor with esophageal squamous cell carcinoma. The chain carries TRBV20-1 and TRBJ1-5; D is uncertain. CDR3 sequence: CSARQMSGRRWNQPQHF. As DNA, the CDR3 is TGCAGTGCTAGACAAATGTCTGGCAGGCGGTGGAATCAGCCCCAGCATTTT.